The rows below give T cell receptor beta chains drawn from one sample of a study of blood T cell repertoires in COVID-19. Repertoires were generated with immunoSEQ multiplex PCR, while TCRdb's copy carries only in-frame clones and drops some. The table has about 150,000 clones, roughly 87% seen once; the top ten hold 3.5% to 5%. The sequenced sample was peripheral blood. The receptors were gathered from a woman aged 55-69 years with active or convalescent COVID-19. CDR3s leave out the opening cysteine and the closing phenylalanine or tryptophan. The order of the fields is V gene, CDR3 protein.

TRBV9	ASSVLLDGGELF
TRBV7-5	ARSSSDSFQNIQY
TRBV12-5	ASGPPGQVSNQPQH
TRBV2	ATSGQSQETQY
TRBV6-5	ASSYLRGTEAF
TRBV3-1/TRBV3-2	ASSRLGTDTQY
TRBV18	ASSSFLSTGGNTGELF
TRBV20-1	SASVTGNNSPLH
TRBV18	ASSSSRGGNQPQH
TRBV19	ASRQGPLMNTEAF
TRBV6-6	ASSPDRVQPQH
TRBV12-3/TRBV12-4	ASSSLPDTQY
TRBV6-2/TRBV6-3	ASSSQETQY
TRBV5-1	ASSLGPTSVQETQY
TRBV5-1	ASSPDFVREGEQY
TRBV5-1	ASSLAGLGEKLF
TRBV19	ASGDRGLAGGAEQF
TRBV19	ASLSVNTIY
TRBV4-1	ASSQDGTAEFEAF
TRBV28	ASNPDTANYGYT
TRBV19	ATTFEAMNTEAF
TRBV3-1/TRBV3-2	ASSQRDRGSYNEQF
TRBV6-5	ASSTDRGFGIQY
TRBV3-1/TRBV3-2	ASSQEGTKMNTEAF
TRBV5-8	ASSFAGGTGEKLF
TRBV12-5	ASALLLGSSYNEQF
TRBV12-3/TRBV12-4	ASSLGTSREQY
TRBV6-1	ASSEGTGIYGTQY
TRBV23-1	ASSHWPGTGTGEQY
TRBV10-3	AISTGGVADTQY
TRBV9	ASSPWDRRNEKLF
TRBV19	ASSASTGASYEKLF
TRBV10-3	AISESRVANTEAF
TRBV12-3/TRBV12-4	ASSFGSGTIY
TRBV4-3	ASSQDWQGITEAF
TRBV5-1	ASSPTEQGGQF
TRBV4-3	ASSLQNEKLF
TRBV4-1	ASSQRRGSEQY
TRBV18	ASSRVSGQGYSSNTEAF
TRBV20-1	SASPEGGFDGELF
TRBV3-1/TRBV3-2	ASSQEPGARGYEQY
TRBV4-1	ASSQDEGVSNEKLF
TRBV6-6	ASSYYRTGAYNEQF
TRBV7-8	ASSSQPGLDSEQY
TRBV6-5	ASRDRYNSPLH
TRBV6-2/TRBV6-3	ASSKDRVHSPLH
TRBV2	ASSEAQGRSDTQY
TRBV12-5	ASGLRESGYT
TRBV19	ASSMAHRGYEQY
TRBV9	ASSARLAGDTDTQY
TRBV29-1	SVDYRGQETQY
TRBV5-1	ATATGPGASGANVLT
TRBV19	ASTTGQFSGNTIY
TRBV7-9	ASSLSGGGVSGANVLT
TRBV18	ASSPYSTGGNQPQH